These T cell receptor beta chains were read from a single sample in a study of cytomegalovirus exposure and HLA in healthy donors. TCRdb's table, derived via immunoSEQ multiplex PCR, lists solely in-frame clones and lacks some. The top ten clones hold 7% of a sample with approximately 150,000 clones, around 80% of them seen once. Sequencing used PBMCs. These TCRs come from a woman between 35 and 50 years old in good health and CMV-seropositive. Both conserved end residues are trimmed from each CDR3.

CDR3 protein: ASSFLSGLTNTGELF
V gene: TRBV9
J gene: TRBJ2-2
CDR3 length: 15

CDR3 protein: ASSSRGSGELF
V gene: TRBV4-2
J gene: TRBJ2-2
CDR3 length: 11

CDR3 protein: ASGGLAGDTDTQY
V gene: TRBV19
J gene: TRBJ2-3
CDR3 length: 13

CDR3 protein: ASSSLRVGNQPQH
V gene: TRBV7-8
J gene: TRBJ1-5
CDR3 length: 13

CDR3 protein: ASSLGTGIAGELF
V gene: TRBV7-2
J gene: TRBJ2-2
CDR3 length: 13

CDR3 protein: ASSSGGNSEAF
V gene: TRBV28
J gene: TRBJ1-1
CDR3 length: 11

CDR3 protein: ASSLSGTSNQPQH
V gene: TRBV7-8
J gene: TRBJ1-5
CDR3 length: 13

CDR3 protein: ARSLVSPTGGNEQF
V gene: TRBV5-3
J gene: TRBJ2-1
CDR3 length: 14

CDR3 protein: ASSPQRSGDTQY
V gene: TRBV11-2
J gene: TRBJ2-3
CDR3 length: 12

CDR3 protein: ASSLSNPNEKLF
V gene: TRBV5-1
J gene: TRBJ1-4
CDR3 length: 12

CDR3 protein: ASRRTGGSGQPQH
V gene: TRBV6-6
J gene: TRBJ1-5
CDR3 length: 13

CDR3 protein: ASARDSKNTEAF
V gene: TRBV7-2
J gene: TRBJ1-1
CDR3 length: 12

CDR3 protein: ASSLGWGLWTEAF
V gene: TRBV4-3
J gene: TRBJ1-1
CDR3 length: 13

CDR3 protein: AWSQGIDNQPQH
V gene: TRBV30
J gene: TRBJ1-5
CDR3 length: 12

CDR3 protein: ASGQTSASGELF
V gene: TRBV7-2
J gene: TRBJ2-2
CDR3 length: 12

CDR3 protein: ASSQGVFMAGDIYGYT
V gene: TRBV4-1
J gene: TRBJ1-2
CDR3 length: 16

CDR3 protein: ASSARWNTEAF
V gene: TRBV2
J gene: TRBJ1-1
CDR3 length: 11

CDR3 protein: ASSPRLAGGHNEQY
V gene: TRBV27
J gene: TRBJ2-7
CDR3 length: 14

CDR3 protein: ASSTDRGNQPQH
V gene: TRBV19
J gene: TRBJ1-5
CDR3 length: 12

CDR3 protein: SVGDRVVGEQF
V gene: TRBV29-1
J gene: TRBJ2-1
CDR3 length: 11

CDR3 protein: ASTAGGVWTEAF
V gene: TRBV2
J gene: TRBJ1-1
CDR3 length: 12

CDR3 protein: ASSERRVGGYT
V gene: TRBV7-9
J gene: TRBJ1-2
CDR3 length: 11

CDR3 protein: ASKDSLNSPLH
V gene: TRBV19
J gene: TRBJ1-6
CDR3 length: 11

CDR3 protein: ASSPAFDMNYGYT
V gene: TRBV10-2
J gene: TRBJ1-2
CDR3 length: 13

CDR3 protein: ASSAHGGTRTDTQY
V gene: TRBV7-2
J gene: TRBJ2-3
CDR3 length: 14

CDR3 protein: ASSLTGGETEAF
V gene: TRBV4-1
J gene: TRBJ1-1
CDR3 length: 12

CDR3 protein: ASSPPGQLNEKLF
V gene: TRBV7-8
J gene: TRBJ1-4
CDR3 length: 13

CDR3 protein: ASSQGLAGGIYNEQF
V gene: TRBV4-2
J gene: TRBJ2-1
CDR3 length: 15

CDR3 protein: ASSLVGGEGYT
V gene: TRBV5-4
J gene: TRBJ1-2
CDR3 length: 11

CDR3 protein: ASNTTQGQGRGYGYT
V gene: TRBV27
J gene: TRBJ1-2
CDR3 length: 15

CDR3 protein: ASSPSGYNQPQH
V gene: TRBV19
J gene: TRBJ1-5
CDR3 length: 12

CDR3 protein: ASSPTATYGYT
V gene: TRBV6-6
J gene: TRBJ1-2
CDR3 length: 11

CDR3 protein: ASSPDRGREGYT
V gene: TRBV2
J gene: TRBJ1-2
CDR3 length: 12

CDR3 protein: ASRTGRDGYT
V gene: TRBV2
J gene: TRBJ1-2
CDR3 length: 10

CDR3 protein: ASSWGRSANTEAF
V gene: TRBV5-1
J gene: TRBJ1-1
CDR3 length: 13

CDR3 protein: ASSFAEPTGELF
V gene: TRBV10-3
J gene: TRBJ2-2
CDR3 length: 12